The 29 T cell receptor beta chains below all came from one sample that was sequenced in a study of blood T cells in healthy people across ages (dated by TCRdb to the mid-2010s). Libraries were made using 5' RACE. Sequencing instrument: Illumina HiSeq 2500. A second PCR of 7 to 11 cycles was run with a J-beta primer mix and a sample-barcoded 5' primer. The public reads were quality trimmed at Q25 with fastp and then assembled into clones with MiXCR by TCRdb, keeping productive beta chains. Identical CDR3 proteins give one entry, which carries the most common genes and DNA. This sample gives hundreds of thousands of distinct CDR3 sequences in total; around 25% of them show up just once. The ten largest make up 9.4% of the sample. This sample was also put to use in a study of T cells of mothers and their children.

Specimen: blood. These receptors all come from a boy aged 5-17 years in good health.

This clonotype occurred a few times. The chain recombines TRBV7-6 with TRBJ1-2, with 12 positions matching TRBD1. The germline CDR1 and CDR2 sequences are SGHVS and FNYEAQ. The CDR3 spans 18 residues. V lost 6 bases to trimming and J lost 8 bases; unmatched junction nucleotides: 19. Here the CDR3 reads CASSHSPGQGAFPGGYTF. The CDR3 DNA is TGTGCCAGCAGTCATTCTCCGGGACAGGGGGCCTTCCCGGGAGGCTACACCTTC.

The rearrangement links TRBV7-9 to TRBJ2-6, with a possible D match to TRBD2 (6 bases). With 6 bases removed from V and 5 bases from J, the gap between germline ends came to 14 bases. The CDR3 sequence is 15 residues long. Per germline, CDR1 SEHNR and CDR2 FQNEAQ (reference sequence). The DNA of the CDR3 is TGTGCCAGCAGTTCTGGGACTTTCTGGGCCAACGTCCTGACTTTC. It specifies CASSSGTFWANVLTF.

This clonotype was seen more than once but under ten times. This chain joins TRBV11-2 and TRBJ2-3, with 11 bases identical to TRBD2. This CDR3 region has 19 residues. The V and J ends lost 7 bases and 4 bases, in that order; junction bases with no gene match: 19. Germline V gene lookup returns CDR1 SGHAT and CDR2 FQNNGV. CDR3 sequence reads: CASIRGVAGGPGSSDTQYF. The CDR3 nucleotides read TGTGCCAGCATCAGAGGAGTAGCGGGAGGGCCGGGTAGCTCAGATACGCAGTATTTT. Complete variable domain (other parts from reference TRBV11-2 and TRBJ2-3): EAGVAQSPRYKIIEKRQSVAFWCNPISGHATLYWYQQILGQGPKLLIQFQNNGVVDDSQLPKDRFSAERLKGVDSTLKIQPAKLEDSAVYLCASIRGVAGGPGSSDTQYFGPGTRLTVL.

The J gene is TRBJ2-5, the V gene TRBV11-2; D gene unclear. V was clipped by 2 bases and J by 6 bases, with 7 bases between them. The germline CDR1 and CDR2 sequences are SGHAT and FQNNGV. The CDR3 covers 12 residues. The CDR3 nucleotides read TGTGCCAGCAGCTTACTCGGGCAGACCCAGTACTTC. Residues: CASSLLGQTQYF. The full variable domain, its missing parts supplied by reference TRBV11-2 and TRBJ2-5, is EAGVAQSPRYKIIEKRQSVAFWCNPISGHATLYWYQQILGQGPKLLIQFQNNGVVDDSQLPKDRFSAERLKGVDSTLKIQPAKLEDSAVYLCASSLLGQTQYFGPGTRLLVL.

This rearrangement joins TRBV24-1 to TRBJ2-3; D remains unclear. The V end lost 2 bases, the J end lost 3 bases, and 8 bases lay between the germline ends. This CDR3 contains 14 residues. Germline CDR1 and CDR2: KGHDR and SFDVKD. The CDR3 sequence is CATSDSAVTDTQYF. The CDR3 DNA reads as TGTGCCACCAGTGATTCGGCGGTAACAGATACGCAGTATTTT.

The chain recombines TRBV12-5 with TRBJ2-6; D is undetermined. V lost 6 bases and J lost 1, with 4 bases in between. From germline, CDR1 is LGHNT and CDR2 FRNRAP. This CDR3 has 13 residues. CDR3 protein: CASGTSGANVLTF. The CDR3 nucleotides read TGTGCTAGTGGAACTTCTGGGGCCAACGTCCTGACTTTC.

In its sample, this clonotype was seen a few times. The genes are TRBV4-3 and TRBJ2-2; perhaps TRBD1 as D (5 bases). The CDR3 loop spans 18 amino acids. The V gene lost 0 bases and the J gene lost 1 base, with 15 bases spanning the gap. Germline-derived CDR1 and CDR2 are LGHNA and YSLEER. The CDR3 spells CASSQDGRTYLNTGELFF. The CDR3 nucleotides are TGCGCCAGCAGCCAAGATGGGCGGACATACCTGAACACCGGGGAGCTGTTTTTT.

This clonotype has more than one count but fewer than ten. V is TRBV7-9 and J is TRBJ2-1; D assignment may be TRBD1 or TRBD2 (6 bases each). Deletions cut 6 bases from V and 7 bases from J, with 10 bases between. Germline V gene sequence: CDR1 SEHNR, CDR2 FQNEAQ (reference sequence). The CDR3 is 12 residues long. CDR3 coding DNA: TGTGCCAGCAGGGGGGGCCCAAATGAGCAGTTCTTC. It is translated as CASRGGPNEQFF.

This clonotype has only a few counts. The genes are TRBV7-2 and TRBJ2-5; D is unresolved. TRBJ2-1 matches the DNA end more closely, so the J call is doubtful. Germline CDR1 reads SGHTA; CDR2 reads FQGNSA. The CDR3 extends over 16 amino acids. CDR3 bases: TGTGCCAGCAGCCCCTCTGCATTAGAAGACTACAATGAGCAGTTCTTC. Residues: CASSPSALEDYNEQFF.

The CDR3 coding sequence is TGTGCCAGCAGCCAGTTGGCCGGGAAAGAGACCCAGTACTTC. It specifies CASSQLAGKETQYF. The chain carries TRBV7-2 and TRBJ2-1; a possible D gene is TRBD2 (5 bases). The DNA end lines up better with TRBJ2-5; the J call may be wrong. The germline V gene has CDR1 SGHTA and CDR2 FQGNSA. This CDR3 has 14 residues.

The J gene is TRBJ2-2, the V gene TRBV29-1; D remains unclear. Germline CDR1 reads SQVTM; CDR2 reads ANQGSEA. V was trimmed by 4 bases and J by 2 bases, leaving 8 bases between them. The CDR3 has 13 residues. CDR3 sequence: CSVVAYNTGELFF. The CDR3, as DNA: TGCAGCGTTGTTGCTTACAACACCGGGGAGCTGTTTTTT.

The rearrangement joins TRBV6-6 to TRBJ2-1, with 12 bases identical to TRBD2. Germline CDR1 reads MNHNY; CDR2 reads SVGAGI (reference sequence). V shed 4 bases, J shed 8 bases, and the junction held 6 bases outside the gene matches. The CDR3 loop spans 15 amino acids. The CDR3 DNA sequence: TGTGCCAGCAGTTCCTCTAGCGGGGGGGACCATGAGCAGTTCTTC. Translation: CASSSSSGGDHEQFF.

In nucleotides, the CDR3 is TGCGCCAGCAGCTTGACCGCGGACAGGGCCAAAGCTTTCTTT. This codes for CASSLTADRAKAFF. J is TRBJ1-1 and V is TRBV5-1, with 8 bases identical to TRBD1. The CDR3 totals 14 residues. J was trimmed by 9 bases and V by 1 base; bases with no gene match: 8. Germline V CDR1 and CDR2: SGHRS, YFSETQ. Based on the CDR3 plus reference TRBV5-1 and TRBJ1-1, the full variable domain is KAGVTQTPRYLIKTRGQQVTLSCSPISGHRSVSWYQQTPGQGLQFLFEYFSETQRNKGNFPGRFSGRQFSNSRSEMNVSTLELGDSALYLCASSLTADRAKAFFGQGTRLTVV.

V is TRBV28 and J is TRBJ2-7; D is uncertain. This CDR3 is built from 15 residues. Germline CDR1 reads MDHEN; CDR2 reads SYDVKM. Trimming shortened V by 6 bases and J by 0 bases, and 15 bases separated the two germline ends. In DNA form, the CDR3 reads TGTGCCAGCAGACCCTCGAGCGTTTACTCCTACGAGCAGTACTTC. This gives the protein CASRPSSVYSYEQYF.

The DNA for the CDR3 is TGTGCCAGCTCACCCGCTCTCCAAGAGACCCAGTACTTC. This sequence encodes CASSPALQETQYF. This sequence joins TRBV18 and TRBJ2-5; D gene ambiguous. V was cut by 3 bases and J by 1 base, with 6 bases left in between. The germline gives CDR1 KGHSH, CDR2 LQKENI. The CDR3 totals 13 residues.

The chain is built from TRBV7-2 and TRBJ2-5; D uncertain. The J call may be in error: the DNA end matches TRBJ2-7 better. This CDR3 is 14 amino acids long. Germline CDR1 reads SGHTA; CDR2 reads FQGNSA. In nucleotides, the CDR3 is TGTGCCAGCAGCCCGACCCAAATCCCCTACGAGCAGTACTTC. It is translated as CASSPTQIPYEQYF.

This clonotype has a handful of counts. The CDR3 sequence is CASSLATSLGEQFF. CDR3 nucleotide sequence: TGTGCCAGCAGCTTAGCGACTAGCTTGGGGGAGCAGTTCTTC. The V gene is TRBV7-2, the J gene TRBJ2-5, with 7 bases identical to TRBD2. Judging by the DNA end, TRBJ2-1 fits better; the J call may be wrong. This CDR3 is built from 14 residues. In germline, CDR1 is SGHTA, CDR2 FQGNSA.

There are a few counts of this clonotype. V is TRBV9 and J is TRBJ1-2, with 8 bases that match TRBD1. The germline gives CDR1 SGDLS, CDR2 YYNGEE. V shed 3 bases, J shed 8 bases, and the junction held 9 bases outside the gene matches. This CDR3 has 14 amino acids. CDR3 amino acids: CASSEGQDKRGYTF. CDR3 in DNA: TGTGCCAGCAGCGAGGGACAGGACAAAAGGGGCTACACCTTC. Full variable domain (remainder filled in from reference TRBV9 and TRBJ1-2): DSGVTQTPKHLITATGQRVTLRCSPRSGDLSVYWYQQSLDQGLQFLIQYYNGEERAKGNILERFSAQQFPDLHSELNLSSLELGDSALYFCASSEGQDKRGYTFGSGTRLTVV.

This clonotype was detected only a few times. One end of the junction varies from germline; a read error may be responsible. This CDR3 reads CASSLLRGPQETQYF. CDR3 coding DNA: TGTGCTAGCAGCTTACTGCGGGGGCCTCAAGAGACCCAGTACTTC. The V gene is TRBV7-7, the J gene TRBJ2-5; D is possibly TRBD2 (7 bases). In germline, CDR1 is SSHAT, CDR2 FNYEAQ (reference sequence). The CDR3 runs 15 residues.

The V and J genes are TRBV5-1 and TRBJ2-1, with 9 bases that match TRBD2. This CDR3 comprises 15 residues. Germline CDR1 and CDR2: SGHRS and YFSETQ. J gave up 8 bases and V 4 bases, and 10 bases lay outside the gene matches. CDR3 in amino acids: CASSTTSGVADEQFF. CDR3 nucleotides: TGCGCCAGCAGCACGACTAGCGGAGTTGCGGATGAGCAGTTCTTC.

The CDR3 here is CASSPGGQASTDTQYF. DNA of the CDR3: TGTGCCAGCAGCCCGGGGGGACAGGCAAGCACAGATACGCAGTATTTT. The V and J genes are TRBV7-9 and TRBJ2-3; possible D gene TRBD1, 8 bases. V was shortened by 5 bases and J by 0 bases, with 15 bases between the two germline ends. The CDR3 has 16 amino acids. Germline lookup yields CDR1 SEHNR and CDR2 FQNEAQ (reference sequence). Variable domain in full (rest from reference TRBV7-9 and TRBJ2-3): DTGVSQNPRHKITKRGQNVTFRCDPISEHNRLYWYRQTLGQGPEFLTYFQNEAQLEKSRLLSDRFSAERPKGSFSTLEIQRTEQGDSAMYLCASSPGGQASTDTQYFGPGTRLTVL.

This clonotype came up a few times. The chain recombines TRBV7-9 with TRBJ2-1; D call uncertain. The germline gives CDR1 SEHNR, CDR2 FQNEAQ (reference sequence). The CDR3 is 16 amino acids. Trimming removed 5 bases from V and 7 bases from J, with 21 bases in between. The CDR3 nucleotides are TGTGCCAGCAGCACCCCTTTGGAGCCCATGAGGAATGAGCAGTTCTTC. It translates to CASSTPLEPMRNEQFF.

The rearrangement uses TRBV20-1 and TRBJ2-7, with 11 positions matching TRBD2. Germline CDR1 and CDR2: DFQATT and SNEGSKA (reference sequence). CDR3 length: 13 residues. The ends lost 6 bases at V and 1 base at J; junction bases unmatched: 2. The CDR3 region has the DNA TGCAGTGCACCTAGCGGGAGGTCCTACGAGCAGTACTTC. Residues: CSAPSGRSYEQYF.

The genes are TRBV6-5 and TRBJ2-7; 8 bases fit TRBD1. Trimming cost V 0 bases and J 6 bases; bases outside gene matches: 4. The CDR3 totals 14 residues. Per the germline V gene, CDR1 is MNHEY and CDR2 is SVGAGI. The DNA for the CDR3 is TGTGCCAGCAGTTACTCGCAGGGGGCCGTCGAGCAGTACTTC. Its translation: CASSYSQGAVEQYF.

J is TRBJ2-5 and V is TRBV5-1; D possibly corresponds to TRBD1 (5 bases). Gene TRBJ2-7 matches the end of the DNA better, so the J call may be wrong. The CDR3 loop spans 15 amino acids. CDR1 and CDR2 (germline): SGHRS, YFSETQ. The CDR3 DNA reads TGCGCCAGCAGCATACGCCAGGGATCCTCCTACGAGCAGTACTTC. Protein product: CASSIRQGSSYEQYF.

The chain combines TRBV12-3 or TRBV12-4 with TRBJ2-6, with TRBD1 as a possible D gene (5 bases). V lost 5 bases to trimming and J lost 4 bases, with 15 bases between them. The CDR3 totals 16 residues. The DNA for the CDR3 is TGTGCCAGCAGTCAGACAGCCCCGACGGGGGCCAACGTCCTGACTTTC. Translating gives CASSQTAPTGANVLTF.

The V call is TRBV6-2 or TRBV6-3, the J call TRBJ1-2; D is uncertain. Germline V gene sequence: CDR1 MNHEY, CDR2 SVGEGT. The CDR3 is 16 residues long. The V gene lost 2 bases and the J gene lost 0 bases, with 13 bases spanning the gap. CDR3 amino acids: CASSYTIGPTNYGYTF. CDR3 bases: TGTGCCAGCAGTTACACAATCGGACCGACTAACTATGGCTACACCTTC.

The chain recombines TRBV20-1 with TRBJ2-3; D remains ambiguous. The CDR3 is 16 residues long. Trimming pared 1 base from V and 3 bases from J, leaving 17 bases between. The germline V gene encodes CDR1 DFQATT and CDR2 SNEGSKA (reference sequence). DNA of the CDR3: TGCAGTGCTAGAGTCTTTCAGGTCCTTGAAACAGATACGCAGTATTTT. Amino acid sequence: CSARVFQVLETDTQYF.

V is TRBV15 and J is TRBJ1-1; D unclear. The CDR3 covers 13 residues. Germline values: CDR1 LNHNV, CDR2 YYDKDF (reference sequence). V was trimmed by 3 bases and J by 3 bases, leaving 8 bases between them. The DNA of the CDR3 is TGTGCCACCAGCAGCGACGGGTACACTGAAGCTTTCTTT. Translating gives CATSSDGYTEAFF.